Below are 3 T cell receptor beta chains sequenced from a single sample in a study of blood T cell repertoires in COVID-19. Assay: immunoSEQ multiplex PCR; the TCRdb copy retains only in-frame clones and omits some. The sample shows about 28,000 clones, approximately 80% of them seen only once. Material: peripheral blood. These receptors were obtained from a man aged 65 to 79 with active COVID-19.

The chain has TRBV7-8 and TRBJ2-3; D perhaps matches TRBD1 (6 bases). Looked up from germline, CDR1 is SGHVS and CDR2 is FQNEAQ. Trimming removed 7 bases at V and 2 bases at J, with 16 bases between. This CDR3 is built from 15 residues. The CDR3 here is CASNDKGGNTDTQYF. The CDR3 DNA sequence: TGTGCCAGCAACGACAAAGGGGGAAACACAGATACGCAGTATTTT.

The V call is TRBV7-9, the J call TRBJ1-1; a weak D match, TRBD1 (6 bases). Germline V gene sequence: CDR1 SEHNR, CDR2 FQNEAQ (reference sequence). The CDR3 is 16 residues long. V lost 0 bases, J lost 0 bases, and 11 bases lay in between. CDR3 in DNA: TGTGCCAGCAGCTTAGCGTTGGGACATATGAACACTGAAGCTTTCTTT. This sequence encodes CASSLALGHMNTEAFF.

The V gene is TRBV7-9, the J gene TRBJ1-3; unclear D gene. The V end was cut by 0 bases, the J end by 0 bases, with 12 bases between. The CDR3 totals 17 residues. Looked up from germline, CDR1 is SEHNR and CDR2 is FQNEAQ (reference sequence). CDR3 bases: TGTGCCAGCAGCTTAGCGCCAAACACCTTCTCTGGAAACACCATATATTTT. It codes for CASSLAPNTFSGNTIYF. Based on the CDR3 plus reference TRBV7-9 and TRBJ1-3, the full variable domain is DTGVSQNPRHKITKRGQNVTFRCDPISEHNRLYWYRQTLGQGPEFLTYFQNEAQLEKSRLLSDRFSAERPKGSFSTLEIQRTEQGDSAMYLCASSLAPNTFSGNTIYFGEGSWLTVV.